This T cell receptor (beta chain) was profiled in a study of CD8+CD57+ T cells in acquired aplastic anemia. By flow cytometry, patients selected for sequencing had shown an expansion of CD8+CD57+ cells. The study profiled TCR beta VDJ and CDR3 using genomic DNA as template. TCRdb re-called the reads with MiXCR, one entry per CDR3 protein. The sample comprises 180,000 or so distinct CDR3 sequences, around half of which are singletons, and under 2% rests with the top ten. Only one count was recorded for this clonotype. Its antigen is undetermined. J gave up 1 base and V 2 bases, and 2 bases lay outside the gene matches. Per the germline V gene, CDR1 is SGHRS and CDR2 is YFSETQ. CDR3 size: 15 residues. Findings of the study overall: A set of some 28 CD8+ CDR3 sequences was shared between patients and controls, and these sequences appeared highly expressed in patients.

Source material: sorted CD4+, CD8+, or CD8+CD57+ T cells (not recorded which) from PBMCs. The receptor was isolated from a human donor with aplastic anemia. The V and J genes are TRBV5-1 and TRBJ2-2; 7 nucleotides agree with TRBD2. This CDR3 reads CASSFSGQNTGELFF. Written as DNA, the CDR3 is TGCGCCAGCAGCTTTAGCGGGCAGAACACCGGGGAGCTGTTTTTT.